Reported below is one T cell receptor (beta chain). Its antigen is unidentified. The sample is drawn from a study of shared clonotypes between healthy human individuals. Method: immunoSEQ multiplex PCR; TCRdb's copy keeps in-frame clones and lacks some. Here the sample spans 2 million to 3 million clones, 90% to 95% being singletons. Points from the study as a whole: Relative to clonotypes present in all four donors, those not shared had lower generation probabilities. Rarefaction revealed incomplete sorted-subset sequencing despite large depth. Depth of sequencing was expected to influence donor clonotype sharing.

Trimming cost V 7 bases and J 7 bases; bases outside gene matches: 7. The CDR3 spans 15 residues. Germline CDR1 is SNHLY and CDR2 is FYNNEI. The source is a man aged 18 to 29 in good health. Some clones in this sample may be carry-over from other donors' samples. This chain joins TRBV2 and TRBJ2-1; 13 nucleotides match TRBD2. The source material was naive CD4+ T cells from PBMCs. Subset denoted: CD45RA+ positively selected. This CDR3 reads CASTPLAGGGNEQFF. DNA for the CDR3: TGTGCCAGCACCCCACTAGCGGGAGGGGGAAATGAGCAGTTCTTC.